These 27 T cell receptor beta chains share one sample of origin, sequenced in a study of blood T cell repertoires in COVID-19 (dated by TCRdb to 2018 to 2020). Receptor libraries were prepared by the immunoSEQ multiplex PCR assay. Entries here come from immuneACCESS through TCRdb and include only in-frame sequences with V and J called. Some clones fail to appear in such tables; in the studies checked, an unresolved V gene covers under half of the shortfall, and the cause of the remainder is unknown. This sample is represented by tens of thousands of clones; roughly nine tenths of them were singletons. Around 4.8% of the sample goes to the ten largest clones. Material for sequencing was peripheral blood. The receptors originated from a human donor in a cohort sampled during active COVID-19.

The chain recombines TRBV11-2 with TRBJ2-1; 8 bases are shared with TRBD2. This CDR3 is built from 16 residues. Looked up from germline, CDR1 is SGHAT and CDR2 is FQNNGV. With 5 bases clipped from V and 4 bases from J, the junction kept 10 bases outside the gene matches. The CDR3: CASSLQGASGYNEQFF. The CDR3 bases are TGTGCCAGCAGCCTCCAAGGGGCTAGCGGGTACAATGAGCAGTTCTTC.

The CDR3 sequence: CASSQGRGRKTQYF. The CDR3 DNA follows: TGTGCCAGCAGCCAAGGACGTGGGAGGAAGACCCAGTACTTC. The chain couples TRBV3-1 (or the pseudogene TRBV3-2) to TRBJ2-5, with D possibly TRBD2 on 6 matching bases. Deletions cut 1 base from V and 6 bases from J, with 12 bases between. Germline CDR1 and CDR2: LGHDT and YNNKEL (reference sequence). This CDR3 is 14 amino acids long.

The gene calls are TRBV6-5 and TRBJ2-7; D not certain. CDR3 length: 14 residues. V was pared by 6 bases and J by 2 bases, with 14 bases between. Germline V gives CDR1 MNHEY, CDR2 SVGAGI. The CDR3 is CASSPGLSPYEQYF. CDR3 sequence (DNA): TGTGCCAGCAGCCCCGGGTTGAGCCCCTACGAGCAGTACTTC.

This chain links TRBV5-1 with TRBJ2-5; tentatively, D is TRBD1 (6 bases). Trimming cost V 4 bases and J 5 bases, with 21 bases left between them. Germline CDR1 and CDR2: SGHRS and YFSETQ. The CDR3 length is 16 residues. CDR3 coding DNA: TGCGCCAGCAGCGATAACAGGGACCCAGGTACGGAGACCCAGTACTTC. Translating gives CASSDNRDPGTETQYF.

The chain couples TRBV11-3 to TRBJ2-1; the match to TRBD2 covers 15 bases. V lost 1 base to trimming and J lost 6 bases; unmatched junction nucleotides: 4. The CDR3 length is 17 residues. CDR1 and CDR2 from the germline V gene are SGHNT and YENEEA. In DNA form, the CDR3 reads TGTGCCAGCAGCTTAGGGACTAGCGGGAGGGCCGGCAATGAGCAGTTCTTC. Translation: CASSLGTSGRAGNEQFF.

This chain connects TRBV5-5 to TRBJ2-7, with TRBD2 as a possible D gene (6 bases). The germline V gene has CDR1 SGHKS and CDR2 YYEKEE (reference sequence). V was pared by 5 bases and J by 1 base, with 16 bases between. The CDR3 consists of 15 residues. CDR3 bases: TGTGCCAGCAGTCCCTCGGCGGGGCCTTCCTACGAGCAGTACTTC. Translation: CASSPSAGPSYEQYF.

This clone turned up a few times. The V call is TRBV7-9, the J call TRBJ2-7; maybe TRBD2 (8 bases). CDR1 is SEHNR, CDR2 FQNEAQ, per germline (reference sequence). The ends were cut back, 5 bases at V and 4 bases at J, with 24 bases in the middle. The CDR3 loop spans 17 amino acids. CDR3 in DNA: TGTGCCAGCAGCCGGGAGGGTATTTTGACAGGGTGGTACGAGCAGTACTTC. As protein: CASSREGILTGWYEQYF.

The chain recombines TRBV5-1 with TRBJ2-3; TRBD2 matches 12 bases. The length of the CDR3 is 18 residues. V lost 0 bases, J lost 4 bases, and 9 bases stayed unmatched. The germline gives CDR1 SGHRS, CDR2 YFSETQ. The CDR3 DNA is TGCGCCAGCAGCTTGGAGTCTAGCGGGAGGGCCAGGTCAGATACGCAGTATTTT. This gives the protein CASSLESSGRARSDTQYF.

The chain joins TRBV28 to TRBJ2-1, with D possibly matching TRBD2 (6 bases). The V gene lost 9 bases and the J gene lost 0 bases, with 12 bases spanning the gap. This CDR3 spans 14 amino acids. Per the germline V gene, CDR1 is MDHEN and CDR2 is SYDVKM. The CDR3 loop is CASSGTPSYNEQFF. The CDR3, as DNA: TGTGCCAGTTCCGGGACTCCCTCCTACAATGAGCAGTTCTTC.

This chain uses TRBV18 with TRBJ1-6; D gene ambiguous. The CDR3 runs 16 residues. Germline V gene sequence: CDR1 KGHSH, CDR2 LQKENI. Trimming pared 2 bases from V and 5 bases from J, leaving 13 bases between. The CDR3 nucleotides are TGTGCCAGCTCACCATGGGCCGGTACGGATAATTCACCCCTCCACTTT. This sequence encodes CASSPWAGTDNSPLHF.

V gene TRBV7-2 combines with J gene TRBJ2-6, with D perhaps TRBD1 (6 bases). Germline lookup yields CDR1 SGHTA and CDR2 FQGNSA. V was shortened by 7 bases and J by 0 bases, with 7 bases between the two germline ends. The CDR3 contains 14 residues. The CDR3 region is CASIQGSGANVLTF. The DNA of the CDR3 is TGTGCCAGCATACAGGGCTCTGGGGCCAACGTCCTGACTTTC.

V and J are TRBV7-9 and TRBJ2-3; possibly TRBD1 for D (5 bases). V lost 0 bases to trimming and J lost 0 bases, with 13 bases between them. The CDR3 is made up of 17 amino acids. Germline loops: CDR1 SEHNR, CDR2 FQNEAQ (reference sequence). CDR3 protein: CASSLAIRVDSTDTQYF. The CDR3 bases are TGTGCCAGCAGCTTAGCGATCAGGGTTGATAGCACAGATACGCAGTATTTT.

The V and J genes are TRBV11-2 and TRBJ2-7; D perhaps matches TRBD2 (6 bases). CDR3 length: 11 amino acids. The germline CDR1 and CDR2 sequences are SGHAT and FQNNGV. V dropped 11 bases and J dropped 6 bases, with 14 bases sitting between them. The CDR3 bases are TGTGCCGGCCTACTCGGGGGCGAGCAGTACTTC. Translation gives CAGLLGGEQYF. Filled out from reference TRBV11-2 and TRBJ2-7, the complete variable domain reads EAGVAQSPRYKIIEKRQSVAFWCNPISGHATLYWYQQILGQGPKLLIQFQNNGVVDDSQLPKDRFSAERLKGVDSTLKIQPAKLEDSAVYLCAGLLGGEQYFGPGTRLTVT.

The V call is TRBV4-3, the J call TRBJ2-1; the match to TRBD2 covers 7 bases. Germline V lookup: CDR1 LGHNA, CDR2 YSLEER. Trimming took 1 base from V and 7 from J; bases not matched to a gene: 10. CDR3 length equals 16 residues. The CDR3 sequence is CASSQVYGRARNEQFF. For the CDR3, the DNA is TGCGCCAGCAGCCAAGTGTATGGGAGGGCCAGGAATGAGCAGTTCTTC.

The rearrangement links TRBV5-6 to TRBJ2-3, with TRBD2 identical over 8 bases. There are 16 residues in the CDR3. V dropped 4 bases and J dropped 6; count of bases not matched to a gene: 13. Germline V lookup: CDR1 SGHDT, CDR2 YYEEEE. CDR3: CASSPQGRGVGDTQYF. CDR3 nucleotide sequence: TGTGCCAGCAGCCCGCAGGGGCGGGGGGTCGGGGATACGCAGTATTTT.

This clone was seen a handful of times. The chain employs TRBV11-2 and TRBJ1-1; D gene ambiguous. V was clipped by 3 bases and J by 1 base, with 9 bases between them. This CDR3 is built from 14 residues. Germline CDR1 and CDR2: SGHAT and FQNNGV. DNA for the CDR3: TGTGCCAGCAGCTTTACTCTAACGAACACTGAAGCTTTCTTT. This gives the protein CASSFTLTNTEAFF. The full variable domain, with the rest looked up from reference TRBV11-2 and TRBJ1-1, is EAGVAQSPRYKIIEKRQSVAFWCNPISGHATLYWYQQILGQGPKLLIQFQNNGVVDDSQLPKDRFSAERLKGVDSTLKIQPAKLEDSAVYLCASSFTLTNTEAFFGQGTRLTVV.

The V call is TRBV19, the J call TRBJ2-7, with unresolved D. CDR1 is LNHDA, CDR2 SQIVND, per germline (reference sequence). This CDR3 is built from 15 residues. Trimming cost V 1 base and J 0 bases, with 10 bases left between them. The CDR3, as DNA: TGTGCCAGTAGTATAGTGCGGCAGAGCTCCTACGAGCAGTACTTC. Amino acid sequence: CASSIVRQSSYEQYF.

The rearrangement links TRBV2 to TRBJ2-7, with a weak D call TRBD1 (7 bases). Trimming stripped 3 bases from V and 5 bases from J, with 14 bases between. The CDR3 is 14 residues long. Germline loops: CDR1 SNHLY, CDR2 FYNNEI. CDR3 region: CASSEMEGAHEQYF. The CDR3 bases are TGTGCCAGCAGTGAGATGGAGGGGGCCCACGAGCAGTACTTC.

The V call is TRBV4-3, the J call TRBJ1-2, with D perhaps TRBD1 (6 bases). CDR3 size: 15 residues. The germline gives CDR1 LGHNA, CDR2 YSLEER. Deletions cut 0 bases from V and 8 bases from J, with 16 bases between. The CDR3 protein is CASSQEDRPGTGYTF. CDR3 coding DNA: TGCGCCAGCAGCCAAGAAGACAGGCCTGGGACGGGCTACACCTTC.

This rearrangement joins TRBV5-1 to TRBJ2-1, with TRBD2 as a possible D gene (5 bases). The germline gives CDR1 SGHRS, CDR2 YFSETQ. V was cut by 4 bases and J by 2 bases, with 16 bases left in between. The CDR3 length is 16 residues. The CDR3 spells CASSPLSDFTYNEQFF. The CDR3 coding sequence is TGCGCCAGCAGCCCCCTTTCGGACTTCACCTACAATGAGCAGTTCTTC.

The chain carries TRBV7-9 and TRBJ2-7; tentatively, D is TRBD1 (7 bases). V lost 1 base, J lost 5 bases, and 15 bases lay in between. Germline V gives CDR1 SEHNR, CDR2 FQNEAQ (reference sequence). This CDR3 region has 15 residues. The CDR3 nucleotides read TGTGCCAGCAGCTTAGACGGCGGGACAGTTGACGAGCAGTACTTC. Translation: CASSLDGGTVDEQYF.

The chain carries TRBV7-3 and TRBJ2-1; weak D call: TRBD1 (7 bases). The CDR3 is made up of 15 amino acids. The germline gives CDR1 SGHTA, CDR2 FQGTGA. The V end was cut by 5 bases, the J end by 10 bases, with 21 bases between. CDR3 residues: CASSLTGQTRNEQFF. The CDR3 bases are TGTGCCAGCAGCCTGACAGGGCAGACTAGGAACGAGCAGTTCTTC.

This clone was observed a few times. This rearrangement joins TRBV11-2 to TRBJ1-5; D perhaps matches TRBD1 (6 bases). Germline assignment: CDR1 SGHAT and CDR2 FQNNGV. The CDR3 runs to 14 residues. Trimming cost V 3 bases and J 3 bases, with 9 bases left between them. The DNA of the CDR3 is TGTGCCAGCAGCTTGGTGGGGGCCAATCAGCCCCAGCATTTT. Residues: CASSLVGANQPQHF.

The CDR3 protein is CASSQDGRANNEQFF. The CDR3 DNA reads as TGCGCCAGCAGCCAAGACGGGAGGGCCAACAATGAGCAGTTCTTC. The chain combines TRBV4-3 with TRBJ2-1; TRBD2 aligns across 8 bases. The CDR3 has 15 residues. Germline V CDR1 and CDR2: LGHNA, YSLEER. The J segment lost 5 bases and the V segment lost 0 bases, leaving 3 bases of the junction unmatched.

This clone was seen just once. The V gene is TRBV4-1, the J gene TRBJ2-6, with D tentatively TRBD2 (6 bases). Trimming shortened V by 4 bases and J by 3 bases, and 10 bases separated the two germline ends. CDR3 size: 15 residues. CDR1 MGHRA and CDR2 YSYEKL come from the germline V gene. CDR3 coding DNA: TGCGCCAGCAGCCTCGGGGGACGTGGGGCCAACGTCCTGACTTTC. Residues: CASSLGGRGANVLTF.

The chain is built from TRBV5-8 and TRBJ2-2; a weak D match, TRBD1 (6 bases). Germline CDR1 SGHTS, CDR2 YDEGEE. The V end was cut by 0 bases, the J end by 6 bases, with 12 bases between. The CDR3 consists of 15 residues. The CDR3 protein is CASSLEGTRPGELFF. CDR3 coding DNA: TGTGCCAGCAGCTTGGAAGGGACAAGACCCGGGGAGCTGTTTTTT. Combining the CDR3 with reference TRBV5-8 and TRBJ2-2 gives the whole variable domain EAGVTQSPTHLIKTRGQQATLRCSPISGHTSVYWYQQALGLGLQFLLWYDEGEERNRGNFPPRFSGRQFPNYSSELNVNALELEDSALYLCASSLEGTRPGELFFGEGSRLTVL.

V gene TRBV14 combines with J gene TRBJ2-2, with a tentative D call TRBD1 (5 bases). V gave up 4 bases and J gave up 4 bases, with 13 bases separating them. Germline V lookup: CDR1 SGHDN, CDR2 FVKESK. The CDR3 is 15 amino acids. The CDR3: CASSLQPGLTGELFF. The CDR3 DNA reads TGTGCCAGCAGCCTTCAACCAGGGCTCACCGGGGAGCTGTTTTTT.